This TCR beta chain emerged from a study of T cells after yellow fever vaccination. Across the study: CD3, CD45RA, CCR7 and CD95 sorting yielded EM, EMRA, CM and Tscm memory subsets.

TCRdb redid the calling of the 5' RACE reads with MiXCR, one entry per CDR3 protein. The repertoire holds around 60,000 distinct CDR3 sequences, around 5.4% seen once, with 30% to 35% in the top ten. The CDR3 is 12 residues long. V was cut by 0 bases and J by 6 bases, with 7 bases left in between. CDR1 and CDR2 from the germline V gene are SGHNT and YYREEE (reference sequence). This clonotype was observed a few times. The sample here was PBMCs, either bulk or a sorted T-cell subset (CD4+, CD8+, memory, or dextramer-sorted; not recorded which), taken on the day of the yellow fever booster vaccination. The receptor's source is a man younger than 35 who received the YFV17D yellow fever vaccine. The V call is TRBV5-4, the J call TRBJ2-7; perhaps TRBD1 as D (6 bases). Here the CDR3 reads CASSLGGGEQYV. CDR3 nucleotides: TGTGCCAGCAGCTTGGGAGGGGGCGAGCAGTACGTC.